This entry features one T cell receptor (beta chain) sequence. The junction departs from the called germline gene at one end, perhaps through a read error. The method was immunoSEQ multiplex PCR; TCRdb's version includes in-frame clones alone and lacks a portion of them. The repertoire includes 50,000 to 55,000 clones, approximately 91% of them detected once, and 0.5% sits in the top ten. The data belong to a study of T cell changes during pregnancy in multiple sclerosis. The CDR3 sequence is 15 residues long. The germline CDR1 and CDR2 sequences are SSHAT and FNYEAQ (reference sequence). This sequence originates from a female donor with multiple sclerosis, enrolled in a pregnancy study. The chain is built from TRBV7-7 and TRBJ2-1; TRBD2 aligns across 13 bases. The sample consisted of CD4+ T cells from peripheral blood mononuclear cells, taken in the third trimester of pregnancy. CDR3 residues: CASSSGTSGVNEQFF. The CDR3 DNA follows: TGTGCTAGCAGTTCCGGGACTAGCGGGGTAAATGAGCAGTTCTTC.